The text below deals with one T cell receptor beta chain. Antigen specificity is unknown. The data stem from a study of CD8 T cells in Susac syndrome. Study-level information: Among sequenced Susac syndrome patients, five or six had active disease and fewer than ten were in remission.

RNA in amounts of about 0.45 to 1 ug was reverse transcribed with random hexamers. The amplification used immunoSEQ multiplex PCR on TCR beta CDR3; it spanned 54 Vbeta and 13 Jbeta. TCRdb passed the immunoSEQ multiplex PCR reads through MiXCR, listing each CDR3 protein once. This sample has hundreds of thousands of distinct CDR3 sequences, with approximately 94% found just once. Study findings and constraints: The study admitted that it had a relatively small number of individuals in its TCR sequencing and HLA analysis.

TEMRA cells were enriched by FACS, while CD8+ and CD4+ T cells were obtained through a negative isolation that was performed magnetically. Germline lookup yields CDR1 SGDLS and CDR2 YYNGEE. CDR3 length equals 13 residues. V dropped 0 bases and J dropped 6 bases, with 10 bases sitting between them. Input material: CD4+ T cells from PBMCs. The receptor comes from a human donor with Susac syndrome. The V call is TRBV9, the J call TRBJ2-7, with D possibly being TRBD1 or TRBD2 (5 bases each). The CDR3 protein is CASSVGGAAEQYF. The CDR3 region has the DNA TGTGCCAGCAGCGTAGGAGGGGCGGCCGAGCAGTACTTC.